Below, 12 T cell receptor beta chains from the same sample are listed, as sequenced in a study of shared clonotypes between healthy human individuals. The protocol was immunoSEQ multiplex PCR, while the TCRdb copy is restricted to in-frame clones and leaves out a portion. The table shows more than 2 million clones, with nearly 97% occurring only once. The specimen was naive CD4+ T cells sorted from blood. Subset: CD45RA+ positively selected. The source of these receptors is a man aged 18 to 30 in good health.

The sample holds one count of this clone. The chain has TRBV5-1 and TRBJ1-6, with TRBD1 matching over 8 bases. V shed 0 bases, J shed 5 bases, and the junction held 7 bases outside the gene matches. CDR1 and CDR2 from the germline V gene are SGHRS and YFSETQ. The CDR3 runs 17 residues. CDR3 region: CASSLGAGGANNSPLHF. CDR3 DNA sequence: TGCGCCAGCAGCTTGGGGGCAGGGGGCGCGAATAATTCACCCCTCCACTTT.

The chain recombines TRBV30 with TRBJ1-4; a weak D match, TRBD1 (5 bases). CDR1 and CDR2 (germline): GTSNPN, SVGIG (reference sequence). This CDR3 is built from 14 residues. Trimming shortened V by 5 bases and J by 0 bases, and 10 bases separated the two germline ends. CDR3 bases: TGTGCCTGGGAGACAGACCCAACTAATGAAAAACTGTTTTTT. Its protein product is CAWETDPTNEKLFF.

The chain combines TRBV9 with TRBJ2-3; D is possibly TRBD2 (6 bases). V was cut by 4 bases and J by 5 bases, with 20 bases left in between. The CDR3 extends over 16 amino acids. Looked up from germline, CDR1 is SGDLS and CDR2 is YYNGEE. CDR3 DNA sequence: TGTGCCAGCAGCCCACGAGGAGGGGCGTTCCTAGATACGCAGTATTTT. Translation gives CASSPRGGAFLDTQYF. Full variable domain (outside the CDR3, taken from reference TRBV9 and TRBJ2-3): DSGVTQTPKHLITATGQRVTLRCSPRSGDLSVYWYQQSLDQGLQFLIQYYNGEERAKGNILERFSAQQFPDLHSELNLSSLELGDSALYFCASSPRGGAFLDTQYFGPGTRLTVL.

On this clone: Different DNA sequences within this sample yield the same CDR3. The J gene is TRBJ1-2, the V gene TRBV28; unclear D gene. V was trimmed by 5 bases and J by 2 bases, leaving 12 bases between them. CDR3 size: 14 residues. Germline values: CDR1 MDHEN, CDR2 SYDVKM. The CDR3 spells CASSPGGKNYGYTF. The CDR3 nucleotides read TGTGCCAGCAGTCCAGGAGGCAAAAACTATGGCTACACCTTC.

The chain carries TRBV7-3 and TRBJ2-2; D is unresolved. The CDR3 is made up of 13 amino acids. Trimming shortened V by 5 bases and J by 7 bases, and 11 bases separated the two germline ends. CDR1 is SGHTA, CDR2 FQGTGA, per germline. Here the CDR3 reads CASSPTLVGELFF. As DNA, the CDR3 is TGTGCCAGCAGCCCCACCCTCGTCGGGGAGCTGTTTTTT.

The chain joins TRBV7-9 to TRBJ2-2; D perhaps matches TRBD1 (6 bases). Germline CDR1 SEHNR, CDR2 FQNEAQ (reference sequence). The CDR3 contains 15 residues. The germline V and J ends were trimmed by 5 bases and 0 bases, with 10 bases remaining between them. This CDR3 is CASSPRQANTGELFF. The CDR3 region has the DNA TGTGCCAGCAGCCCTCGACAGGCGAACACCGGGGAGCTGTTTTTT.

The V gene is TRBV10-3, the J gene TRBJ1-4; D is unclear. Between the trimmed V and J ends, which lost 0 bases and 14 bases, there was a span of 10 bases. Germline CDR1 ENHRY, CDR2 SYGVKD. The CDR3 sequence is 12 residues long. The CDR3 nucleotides are TGTGCCATCAGTGAGTCCGGCAACCGTCTGTTTTTT. This encodes CAISESGNRLFF.

The rearrangement joins TRBV18 to TRBJ2-1; weak D call: TRBD2 (5 bases). The CDR3 spans 12 residues. Trimming removed 6 bases at V and 8 bases at J, with 11 bases between. The germline CDR1 and CDR2 sequences are KGHSH and LQKENI. CDR3 sequence reads: CASSKLVDEQFF. CDR3 DNA: TGTGCCAGCTCGAAACTAGTGGATGAGCAGTTCTTC.

This chain joins TRBV18 and TRBJ1-2; 7 nucleotides agree with TRBD1. V shed 3 bases, J shed 4 bases, and the junction held 8 bases outside the gene matches. CDR3 length equals 15 residues. The germline gives CDR1 KGHSH, CDR2 LQKENI. The CDR3 coding sequence is TGTGCCAGCTCACCCGGAGGGGGCGCGGGCTATGGCTACACCTTC. This codes for CASSPGGGAGYGYTF. The whole variable domain, remainder taken from reference TRBV18 and TRBJ1-2, is NAGVMQNPRHLVRRRGQEARLRCSPMKGHSHVYWYRQLPEEGLKFMVYLQKENIIDESGMPKERFSAEFPKEGPSILRIQQVVRGDSAAYFCASSPGGGAGYGYTFGSGTRLTVV.

Note on this clone: Other DNA sequences from this sample encode an identical CDR3 as well. The rearrangement joins TRBV6-5 to TRBJ2-5; D call uncertain. The ends were cut back, 0 bases at V and 2 bases at J, with 7 bases in the middle. The CDR3 runs 14 residues. In germline, CDR1 is MNHEY, CDR2 SVGAGI. The CDR3 here is CASSYSWGQETQYF. In nucleotides, the CDR3 is TGTGCCAGCAGTTACTCGTGGGGTCAAGAGACCCAGTACTTC.

The chain uses TRBV30 and TRBJ2-2; no definite D call. The germline CDR1 and CDR2 sequences are GTSNPN and SVGIG (reference sequence). V was clipped by 3 bases and J by 1 base, with 15 bases between them. The CDR3 extends over 16 amino acids. The CDR3 loop reads CAWSPSLRKNTGELFF. The CDR3, as DNA: TGTGCCTGGAGCCCATCCCTCAGGAAGAACACCGGGGAGCTGTTTTTT.

The V call is TRBV18, the J call TRBJ2-1; 8 positions match TRBD2. This CDR3 is built from 16 residues. CDR1 and CDR2 (germline): KGHSH, LQKENI. V lost 0 bases and J lost 1; bases outside the gene matches: 2. CDR3 in amino acids: CASSPPSGGSYNEQFF. The CDR3 DNA reads TGTGCCAGCTCACCACCTTCGGGGGGGTCCTACAATGAGCAGTTCTTC.